Listed below are T cell receptor beta chains from one sample, sequenced in a study of T-cell memory formation after mild COVID-19. TCRdb re-called the 5' RACE reads with MiXCR, one entry per CDR3 protein. This table holds approximately 260,000 distinct CDR3 sequences, over 15% found once. Sequences were obtained from PBMCs or a T cell subset sorted from them (not recorded which). The receptors were gathered from a man in his late teens or twenties who had mild COVID-19 (a few samples of this study predate the infection). Cell type and time point are not known. Each CDR3 is given with its conserved first and last residue. Fields, in order: clone size, D gene, J gene, V gene, CDR3 DNA, CDR3 protein. The D gene is left open where the match is weak. Clone size is shown for a subset of rows, as once, few, many or a class of expanded clone.

.	TRBD2	TRBJ2-1	TRBV7-2	TGTGCCAGCAGCCCCTGGGCCACTAGCGGGGGTATGCGGGAGCAGTTCTTC	CASSPWATSGGMREQFF
few	.	TRBJ2-5	TRBV29-1	TGCAGCGTTGAGATCCCTCTTCAGGGGAGGGAGACCCAGTACTTC	CSVEIPLQGRETQYF
.	.	TRBJ1-5	TRBV7-2	TGTGCCAGCAGCTACCCAATGAACCACCGGGACCCCACCCAGCATTTT	CASSYPMNHRDPTQHF
many	.	TRBJ2-1	TRBV7-3	TGTGCCAGCAGCTTAACGGAAGGGGAGCAGTTCTTC	CASSLTEGEQFF
few	TRBD1	TRBJ1-4	TRBV6-5	TGTGCCAGCAAAAGTGGTCAGGGGGCGAAGGCTAATGAAAAACTGTTTTTT	CASKSGQGAKANEKLFF
.	.	TRBJ2-5	TRBV7-2	TGTGCCAGCAGCTTAGTTATCGACAGACAAGAGACCCAGTACTTC	CASSLVIDRQETQYF
few	.	TRBJ2-7	TRBV15	TGTGCCACCAGCAGAAGGCTGGGACTCTCCTACGAGCAGTACTTC	CATSRRLGLSYEQYF
few	.	TRBJ1-1	TRBV20-1	TGCAGTGCTAGAGATCGGCTGGGGTACACTGAAGCTTTCTTT	CSARDRLGYTEAFF
.	.	TRBJ1-2	TRBV27	TGTGCCAGCAGTTTAATGGGGAAAGCCTATGGCTACACCTTC	CASSLMGKAYGYTF
.	TRBD1	TRBJ1-1	TRBV7-8	TGTGCCAGCAGCGCCCGGGACAGGGGCGCTGAAGCTTTCTTT	CASSARDRGAEAFF
.	.	TRBJ2-5	TRBV7-2	TGTGCCAGCAGCCGTAGATCCCCAACCCAGGAGACCCAGTACTTC	CASSRRSPTQETQYF
few	.	TRBJ2-1	TRBV14	TGTGCCAGCAGCCAAGAAGCCGACAATGAGCAGTTCTTC	CASSQEADNEQFF
.	TRBD1	TRBJ1-5	TRBV20-1	TGCAGTGCTAGAGAACTGGGACAGGGGATTTATAGCAATCAGCCCCAGCATTTT	CSARELGQGIYSNQPQHF
.	TRBD2	TRBJ2-5	TRBV7-2	TGTGCCAGTGGGGGGACTAGCGGGAAAGAGACCCAGTACTTC	CASGGTSGKETQYF
once	.	TRBJ1-2	TRBV27	TGTGCCAGCAGTGCAAACCGTCGGGGGGGCTCTGTAGACTACACCTTC	CASSANRRGGSVDYTF
few	TRBD1	TRBJ2-3	TRBV5-1	TGCGCCAGCAGCTTGGGAGTGGGACAGCCTACAGATACGCAGTATTTT	CASSLGVGQPTDTQYF
few	TRBD2	TRBJ2-2	TRBV4-3	TGCGCCAGCAGCCCCCAGCGGGGCTCCGGGGAGCTGTTTTTT	CASSPQRGSGELFF
few	.	TRBJ1-1	TRBV3-1	TGTGCCAGCAGCCAGGCGACCCGCGAAGCTTTCTTT	CASSQATREAFF
few	TRBD2	TRBJ2-5	TRBV4-1	TGCGCCAGCAGCCAAGCCCCTAGCGGGGTACAAGAGACCCAGTACTTC	CASSQAPSGVQETQYF
many	.	TRBJ1-2	TRBV4-3	TGCGCCAGCAGCCACGAACAGGGCTACTATGGCTACACCTTC	CASSHEQGYYGYTF
.	.	TRBJ1-1	TRBV15	TGTGCCACCAGCAGAGATAAGGGAACAGGGTTTCGGGCTGAAGCTTTCTTT	CATSRDKGTGFRAEAFF
.	TRBD2	TRBJ2-5	TRBV28	TGTGCCAGCAGTTTATTCGGACTAGCGGGGAAATCAGAGACCCAGTACTTC	CASSLFGLAGKSETQYF
.	.	TRBJ1-6	TRBV7-8	TGTGCCAGCAGCTTAGAAATAGGGGGAGGTAATTCACCCCTCCACTTT	CASSLEIGGGNSPLHF
few	.	TRBJ2-7	TRBV7-6	TGTGCCAGCAGCTTAAGGGGGTCCGACGAGCAGTACTTC	CASSLRGSDEQYF
.	.	TRBJ1-2	TRBV7-2	TGTGCCAGCAGCCAAACCTTAAGTACTAACTATGGCTACACCTTC	CASSQTLSTNYGYTF
.	.	TRBJ2-5	TRBV6-2/TRBV6-3	TGTGCCAGCAGTTTAATCGGTCGAGAGACCCAGTACTTC	CASSLIGRETQYF
few	TRBD1	TRBJ2-1	TRBV3-1	TGTGCCAGCAGCCTCGGACAGGGGGACTCCTACAATGAGCAGTTCTTC	CASSLGQGDSYNEQFF
few	TRBD2	TRBJ2-2	TRBV29-1	TGCAGCGTTGGTGGCGGGGGGGCGAGGACCGGGGAGCTGTTTTTT	CSVGGGGARTGELFF
few	.	TRBJ2-3	TRBV25-1	TGTGCCAGCAGTGCGCTGGGGGAGTGGAAAGATACGCAGTATTTT	CASSALGEWKDTQYF